These 19 T cell receptor beta chains were sequenced from one sample in a study of cytomegalovirus exposure and HLA in healthy donors. 13 Jbeta primers and 60 Vbeta primers were used for the PCR. Here immunoSEQ multiplex PCR was the method, and the copy in TCRdb shows in-frame clones only, minus some. The sample consists of about 160,000 clones, 84% of them appearing once. The sequenced material came from PBMCs. The receptors originated from a man in his thirties or forties in good health and CMV-seronegative.

CDR3 loop: CASSERGEYNEQFF. The CDR3 DNA is TGTGCCAGCAGTGAACGGGGGGAATACAATGAGCAGTTCTTC. The chain joins TRBV6-1 to TRBJ2-1, with 7 bases fitting TRBD2. Germline V gives CDR1 MNHNS, CDR2 SASEGT. The junction had 2 bases not matched to a gene; V was cut back by 2 bases and J by 4 bases. The CDR3 runs to 14 residues.

The CDR3 coding sequence is TGCGCCAGCAGCTTGGAAGTTCAGACCTACGAGCAGTACTTC. This sequence encodes CASSLEVQTYEQYF. The rearrangement joins TRBV5-1 to TRBJ2-7; D is undetermined. This CDR3 contains 14 residues. Trimming took 0 bases from V and 2 from J, leaving 9 bases between them. Germline CDR1 reads SGHRS; CDR2 reads YFSETQ.

This clone was found once. The CDR3 spells CASSLFLGRGTGELFF. Here the CDR3 DNA reads TGTGCCAGCAGTTTATTTCTGGGCAGGGGGACCGGGGAGCTGTTTTTT. The gene calls are TRBV28 and TRBJ2-2, with 7 positions matching TRBD1. V was clipped by 1 base and J by 5 bases; unmatched bases: 7. Germline assignment: CDR1 MDHEN and CDR2 SYDVKM. There are 16 residues in the CDR3.

J is TRBJ2-3 and V is TRBV5-1, with 16 bases matching TRBD2. The CDR3 is 17 residues long. Germline V gene lookup returns CDR1 SGHRS and CDR2 YFSETQ. The trim removed 4 bases at V and 2 bases at J, leaving 4 bases unmatched. As DNA, the CDR3 is TGCGCCAGCAGCACGGGACTAGCGGGAGGGCACACAGATACGCAGTATTTT. Its translation is CASSTGLAGGHTDTQYF. The whole variable domain, filled in from reference TRBV5-1 and TRBJ2-3, reads KAGVTQTPRYLIKTRGQQVTLSCSPISGHRSVSWYQQTPGQGLQFLFEYFSETQRNKGNFPGRFSGRQFSNSRSEMNVSTLELGDSALYLCASSTGLAGGHTDTQYFGPGTRLTVL.

This clone was recorded a few times. This chain's CDR3 is CASSKALQAGANVLTF. The CDR3 DNA is TGTGCCAGCAGCAAAGCGCTCCAGGCTGGGGCCAACGTCCTGACTTTC. The rearrangement links TRBV21-1 to TRBJ2-6; the DNA was not compared with TRBD1, the D call given in the table. TRBV21-1 is an annotated pseudogene. The CDR3 totals 16 residues.

This rearrangement joins TRBV4-3 to TRBJ1-2; TRBD1 aligns across 9 bases. Germline V lookup: CDR1 LGHNA, CDR2 YSLEER. After removal of 0 bases from V and 8 bases from J, the junction contained 7 bases not matched to a gene. The CDR3 covers 15 residues. For the CDR3, the DNA is TGCGCCAGCAGCCAAGAGCCGGGACAGGGCGAAGGCTACACCTTC. Encoded protein: CASSQEPGQGEGYTF.

In its sample, this clone was seen once. The CDR3 here is CASSEVAGEAPLHF. The CDR3 bases are TGTGCCAGCAGCGAAGTTGCGGGGGAAGCACCCCTCCACTTT. This chain joins TRBV9 and TRBJ1-6; D is possibly TRBD1 (5 bases). The CDR3 contains 14 residues. The germline CDR1 and CDR2 sequences are SGDLS and YYNGEE. V lost 3 bases, J lost 11 bases, and 15 bases lay in between.

The rearrangement joins TRBV15 to TRBJ2-1; TRBD1 agrees at 8 bases. The CDR3 runs 15 residues. In germline, CDR1 is LNHNV, CDR2 YYDKDF (reference sequence). Germline trimming cut 6 bases from V and 9 bases from J; bases unmatched to any gene: 13. DNA of the CDR3: TGTGCCACCAGTTCAGTAGCTACAGGGGGAGGTGAGCAGTTCTTC. Translating gives CATSSVATGGGEQFF.

In its sample, this clone was seen a few times. The chain is built from TRBV11-2 and TRBJ2-3; TRBD2 aligns across 7 bases. The germline V gene encodes CDR1 SGHAT and CDR2 FQNNGV. J lost 2 bases, V lost 5 bases, and 13 bases had no gene match. This CDR3 is 17 amino acids long. The DNA for the CDR3 is TGTGCCAGCAGCCTCCCATTGCGGGAGACCGCCACAGATACGCAGTATTTT. Translating gives CASSLPLRETATDTQYF. Full variable domain (remainder filled in from reference TRBV11-2 and TRBJ2-3): EAGVAQSPRYKIIEKRQSVAFWCNPISGHATLYWYQQILGQGPKLLIQFQNNGVVDDSQLPKDRFSAERLKGVDSTLKIQPAKLEDSAVYLCASSLPLRETATDTQYFGPGTRLTVL.

This chain links TRBV5-5 with TRBJ1-2; possible D gene TRBD1, 5 bases. The CDR3 is 13 amino acids. Trimming removed 0 bases from V and 6 bases from J, with 9 bases in between. Germline CDR1 is SGHKS and CDR2 is YYEKEE (reference sequence). CDR3 loop: CASSLAGPDGYTF. The CDR3, as DNA: TGTGCCAGCAGCTTGGCAGGGCCGGATGGCTACACCTTC. Complete variable domain (other parts from reference TRBV5-5 and TRBJ1-2): DAGVTQSPTHLIKTRGQQVTLRCSPISGHKSVSWYQQVLGQGPQFIFQYYEKEERGRGNFPDRFSARQFPNYSSELNVNALLLGDSALYLCASSLAGPDGYTFGSGTRLTVV.

This clone was counted between two and nine times. J is TRBJ2-7 and V is TRBV18; possibly TRBD2 for D (5 bases). Trimming pared 1 base from V and 3 bases from J, leaving 10 bases between. Per the germline V gene, CDR1 is KGHSH and CDR2 is LQKENI. The CDR3 is 14 amino acids. DNA of the CDR3: TGTGCCAGCTCACCACTAGCGCTTGACTACGAGCAGTACTTC. Translated, it gives CASSPLALDYEQYF.

The chain joins TRBV29-1 to TRBJ1-1; weak D call: TRBD1 (6 bases). The V end lost 6 bases, the J end lost 6 bases, and 17 bases lay between the germline ends. The CDR3 runs to 13 residues. Per germline, CDR1 SQVTM and CDR2 ANQGSEA. The CDR3 loop reads CSVFEGGYAEAFF. In nucleotides, the CDR3 is TGCAGCGTATTTGAAGGGGGTTACGCTGAAGCTTTCTTT.

The chain is built from TRBV2 and TRBJ1-1, with D hard to call. Trimming left V 3 bases short and J 5 bases short, with 19 bases between. This CDR3 has 16 residues. The V gene's germline CDR1 is SNHLY and CDR2 FYNNEI. CDR3 protein: CASSDLRTLPRTEAFF. The CDR3 nucleotides read TGTGCCAGCAGTGACCTCAGGACTCTCCCGAGGACTGAAGCTTTCTTT.

CDR3 amino acids: CASSEPTGGYEQYF. CDR3 DNA sequence: TGTGCCAGCAGTGAGCCGACAGGGGGCTACGAGCAGTACTTC. The J gene is TRBJ2-7, the V gene TRBV6-5, with TRBD1 identical over 9 bases. V was pared by 5 bases and J by 3 bases, with 5 bases of the junction left unmatched. The CDR3 consists of 14 residues. CDR1 and CDR2 (germline): MNHEY, SVGAGI.

The V gene is TRBV5-1, the J gene TRBJ1-5; the match to TRBD1 covers 12 bases. There are 15 residues in the CDR3. CDR1 is SGHRS and CDR2 is YFSETQ in the germline V gene. Trimming took 4 bases from V and 5 from J; bases not matched to a gene: 4. The CDR3 nucleotides read TGCGCCAGCAGCCTGGGACAGGGGGCACATCAGCCCCAGCATTTT. Encoded protein: CASSLGQGAHQPQHF.

The CDR3 region is CASSPGTRQETQYF. In nucleotides, the CDR3 is TGCGCCAGCAGCCCAGGGACTAGACAAGAGACCCAGTACTTC. The V gene is TRBV10-2, the J gene TRBJ2-5; 8 positions agree with TRBD2. The length of the CDR3 is 14 residues. Germline V gene sequence: CDR1 WSHSY, CDR2 SAAADI. With 6 bases clipped from V and 2 bases from J, the junction kept 5 bases outside the gene matches.

The chain uses TRBV19 and TRBJ1-4; 8 bases line up with TRBD1. The CDR3 covers 14 residues. V lost 5 bases and J lost 5; bases outside the gene matches: 4. Germline CDR1 reads LNHDA; CDR2 reads SQIVND (reference sequence). The CDR3 here is CASSFRDRNEKLFF. DNA for the CDR3: TGTGCCAGTAGTTTCCGGGACAGGAATGAAAAACTGTTTTTT.

This chain uses TRBV6-1 with TRBJ2-3; TRBD1 agrees at 7 bases. V dropped 6 bases and J dropped 3; count of bases not matched to a gene: 3. CDR1 and CDR2 from the germline V gene are MNHNS and SASEGT. This CDR3 region has 13 residues. This chain's CDR3 is CASREQGTDTQYF. The CDR3 DNA sequence: TGTGCCAGCAGGGAACAGGGGACAGATACGCAGTATTTT.

The DNA of the CDR3 is TGTGCCAGCAGCGTAGGCGGGAGGAACACCTACAATGAGCAGTTCTTC. It encodes CASSVGGRNTYNEQFF. The chain combines TRBV9 with TRBJ2-1, with 8 nucleotides matching TRBD2. V lost 0 bases and J lost 2; bases outside the gene matches: 4. The CDR3 spans 16 residues. Germline-derived CDR1 and CDR2 are SGDLS and YYNGEE.